The entry below gives a single T cell receptor (beta chain) sequence along with its context. Its target antigen remains unknown. Base qualities are not at hand, and no much larger clone is one base apart. The record originates from a study of T cells after yellow fever vaccination (dated by TCRdb to the late 2010s). As for the study more broadly: The SMART-Seq v4 Ultra Low Input RNA kit was used to prepare libraries from fractions with low cell numbers. To follow T-cell clones before and after primary and booster YFV17D yellow fever vaccination, bulk TCR alpha and beta repertoires were sequenced over time. The cohort comprised two healthy male donors, one aged 18 to 29 and one aged 30 to 40 years. Blood samples were taken at several timepoints before and after primary and secondary immunization, and bulk PBMC replicates and cell subsets were isolated. Findings and caveats that apply to the study as a whole: Because the study included only a couple of donors, the extent to which the findings can be generalized is limited. The secondary T-cell response was weaker than the primary response but faster, peaking on day 5 instead of day 15. Because abundant contaminating clonotypes from the bulk population could be contained in FACS-sorted repertoires, computational filtering was required. A small share of clonotypes was detected in both CD4 and CD8 compartments, with the overlap likely arising from convergent recombination. After the booster, most clones that had expanded after primary vaccination were detected again (roughly 96% of CD4 and under 90% of CD8), suggesting broad maintenance of memory.

Reading the germline V gene gives CDR1 MRHNA and CDR2 SNTAGT. The CDR3 runs 15 amino acids, cysteine and phenylalanine included. The kept DNA is CDR3 alone, 45 bases in frame from the first base. Relative to germline, V is 1 base shorter and J is 5 bases shorter, with 12 bases between their ends. In the paper's terms, the treatment or condition label means: live attenuated yellow fever vaccine strain. At every blood-draw timepoint, two biological replicates of bulk PBMCs were collected. PBMCs were isolated from peripheral blood using a standard Ficoll-Paque protocol. TriZol was used to extract RNA from bulk PBMCs, from CD4 and CD8 fractions, and from dextramer-positive and dextramer-negative fractions. TCR cDNA was synthesized by 5'RACE template switching, which introduced a universal primer site and unique molecular identifiers. cDNA synthesis was primed from both the TCR alpha and TCR beta constant segments. Libraries were amplified in two PCR steps, with sample barcodes and sequencing adapters added in the second step. Sequencing of libraries was performed on Illumina HiSeq 2500 (2x100 bp) or NovaSeq (2x150 bp). For the original study's pipeline: MIGEC was used to demultiplex reads and collapse the reads into UMI consensus sequences, and MiXCR was used for V(D)J alignment. Vaccine-responding clonotypes were defined with edgeR using replicate PBMC samples, requiring FDR below 0.01 and a log2 fold change above 5 up to day 15. Each bulk clonotype received a CD4 or CD8 identity based on whether the sequenced CD4 or CD8 repertoire contained that clonotype at higher abundance. The public reads were reprocessed in TCRdb via fastp at Q25 and MiXCR, keeping in-frame beta chains. CDR3 protein duplicates are merged, each entry listing the most common genes and DNA. What appears here as the V and J calls and clone size reflects TCRdb's work, not the paper's. A total of hundreds of thousands of distinct CDR3 sequences appear in this sample, less than 25% of them only once. The ten largest clones represent 15% to 20% of the sample.

The clonotype was recovered from a man younger than 30 who received the YFV17D yellow fever vaccine. The receptor chain draws on TRBV6-4 and TRBJ2-1, with TRBD2 perhaps the D gene, on 6 matching bases. This specimen was PBMCs, taken roughly 20 days after the first yellow fever vaccination. The CDR3 reads CASSDFGGRNNEQFF. The nucleotides read TGTGCCAGCAGTGACTTTGGGGGGAGGAACAATGAGCAGTTCTTC.